These T cell receptor beta chains were read from a single sample in a study of regulatory T cells in long-lasting Graves disease. TCRdb re-analysed the multiplex PCR reads in MiXCR, keeping a single row per CDR3 protein. The sample holds hundreds of thousands of distinct CDR3 sequences, about 16% seen once. The sample also formed part of further work on T cells in Graves' hyperthyroidism and ophthalmopathy.

Sequenced material: peripheral blood mononuclear cells (PBMCs), taken at new diagnosis, from a patient treated with antithyroid drugs. The receptors come from a man younger than 35 with Graves disease. CDR3s include the opening cysteine and the closing phenylalanine or tryptophan. The D gene is left open where the match is weak. Rows may omit the clone size; those that give it use once, few, many or a size class.

clone size,V gene,D gene,J gene,CDR3 protein,CDR3 DNA
few,TRBV6-1,.,TRBJ2-3,CASSKTRGNTDTQYF,TGTGCCAGCAGTAAAACAAGGGGCAACACAGATACGCAGTATTTT
.,TRBV4-2,.,TRBJ1-1,CASSQDASLNTEAFF,TGTGCCAGCAGCCAAGATGCAAGTTTGAACACTGAAGCTTTCTTT
.,TRBV3-1,.,TRBJ1-1,CASSQEAPVGYGTEAFF,TGTGCCAGCAGCCAAGAGGCCCCTGTAGGTTACGGCACTGAAGCTTTCTTT
many,TRBV3-1,TRBD2,TRBJ2-1,CASTARFLLAGGTGEQFF,TGTGCCAGCACAGCCCGATTCCTACTAGCGGGAGGTACTGGTGAGCAGTTCTTC
few,TRBV27,.,TRBJ2-1,CAVGEVYEDEQFF,TGTGCCGTGGGTGAGGTCTACGAGGATGAGCAGTTCTTC
few,TRBV7-3,.,TRBJ2-1,CASSTNPQGNEQFF,TGTGCCAGCAGCACCAATCCACAGGGCAATGAGCAGTTCTTC
once,TRBV30,TRBD1,TRBJ2-5,CAWSRADRTQETQYF,TGTGCCTGGAGTAGGGCGGACAGGACCCAAGAGACCCAGTACTTC
many,TRBV27,.,TRBJ1-1,CASSLAVNSLTEAFF,TGTGCCAGCAGTTTAGCAGTGAATTCCTTGACTGAAGCTTTCTTT
many,TRBV7-2,.,TRBJ2-1,CASSFGGGRRRNEQFF,TGTGCCAGCAGCTTCGGGGGTGGGCGGAGGAGGAATGAGCAGTTCTTC
.,TRBV15,.,TRBJ1-3,CATSFALRNTIYF,TGTGCCACCAGCTTCGCACTCAGAAACACCATATATTTT
many,TRBV2,.,TRBJ1-5,CASNGRRGEVGNQPQHF,TGTGCCAGCAATGGGAGGCGGGGGGAGGTGGGCAATCAGCCCCAGCATTTT
many,TRBV27,.,TRBJ1-4,CASSLSFWGTNEKLFF,TGTGCCAGCAGTTTATCGTTCTGGGGTACTAATGAAAAACTGTTTTTT
once,TRBV6-5,.,TRBJ2-4,CASSYGILSKNIQYF,TGTGCCAGCAGTTACGGGATTCTTTCCAAAAACATTCAGTACTTC
many,TRBV28,.,TRBJ2-1,CASSRDTYNEQFF,TGTGCCAGCAGTCGGGACACCTACAATGAGCAGTTCTTC
.,TRBV20-1,TRBD2,TRBJ2-1,CSARGTSGSLRETYNEQFF,TGCAGTGCTAGGGGGACTAGCGGGAGTCTAAGAGAGACCTACAATGAGCAGTTCTTC
many,TRBV28,.,TRBJ2-7,CASRPPAGPYEQYF,TGTGCCTCGAGACCACCGGCAGGTCCTTACGAGCAGTACTTC
few,TRBV5-1,.,TRBJ2-3,CASSPGVSRTQYF,TGCGCCAGCAGCCCCGGTGTTAGCCGTACGCAGTATTTT
few,TRBV20-1,.,TRBJ2-3,CSAPRFGSDTQYF,TGCAGTGCTCCACGGTTTGGTTCAGATACGCAGTATTTT
many,TRBV12-3/TRBV12-4,TRBD1,TRBJ2-2,CASSPDRGGTGELFF,TGTGCCAGCAGCCCCGACAGGGGCGGAACCGGGGAGCTGTTTTTT
many,TRBV11-1,.,TRBJ2-5,CASSLEVALGWQETQYF,TGTGCCAGCAGCTTGGAGGTGGCACTTGGATGGCAAGAGACCCAGTACTTC
.,TRBV6-9,TRBD2,TRBJ2-7,CASSYSTSGTSEQYF,TGTGCCAGCAGTTACTCTACTAGCGGGACGAGCGAGCAGTACTTC
.,TRBV12-5,TRBD1,TRBJ2-7,CASGFGQGKAYEQYF,TGTGCTAGTGGTTTCGGACAGGGGAAGGCCTACGAGCAGTACTTC
many,TRBV5-1,TRBD2,TRBJ2-7,CASRTSGSSYEQYF,TGCGCCAGCCGGACTAGCGGTAGTTCCTACGAGCAGTACTTC
many,TRBV20-1,.,TRBJ1-5,CSARGFNQPQHF,TGCAGTGCGAGGGGCTTTAATCAGCCCCAGCATTTT
few,TRBV9,TRBD1,TRBJ1-3,CASSSGQGPGSGNTIYF,TGTGCCAGCAGCTCCGGACAGGGGCCCGGCTCTGGAAACACCATATATTTT
few,TRBV15,.,TRBJ1-3,CATSSKEDSGNTIYF,TGTGCCACCAGCAGCAAGGAAGACTCTGGAAACACCATATATTTT
few,TRBV4-1,.,TRBJ1-2,CASSQAGAQRYGYTF,TGCGCCAGCAGCCAAGCGGGGGCGCAACGGTATGGCTACACCTTC
.,TRBV20-1,TRBD1,TRBJ1-2,CSAIVQGTNYGYTF,TGCAGTGCTATAGTACAGGGGACCAACTATGGCTACACCTTC
.,TRBV7-9,.,TRBJ2-5,CASSPPQTAAQYF,TGTGCCAGCAGCCCCCCCCAAACAGCGGCCCAGTACTTC
many,TRBV9,TRBD2,TRBJ2-7,CASSESGASYEQYF,TGTGCCAGCAGCGAGAGCGGGGCTTCCTACGAGCAGTACTTC
few,TRBV20-1,TRBD2,TRBJ2-1,CSARPEGLVGNEQLF,TGCAGTGCTAGACCCGAGGGACTAGTCGGAAATGAGCAGCTCTTC
few,TRBV20-1,.,TRBJ2-2,CSARDGLLGGELFF,TGCAGTGCTAGAGATGGGCTCCTAGGCGGGGAGCTGTTTTTT
many,TRBV30,.,TRBJ2-3,CAWSPTASTDTQYF,TGTGCCTGGAGTCCCACGGCTAGCACAGATACGCAGTATTTT
.,TRBV29-1,TRBD1,TRBJ2-7,CSVETEGQVREQYF,TGCAGCGTTGAAACCGAGGGACAGGTGAGGGAGCAGTACTTC
few,TRBV20-1,.,TRBJ2-3,CSARVTDATDTQYF,TGCAGTGCTAGAGTAACGGACGCCACAGATACGCAGTATTTT
many,TRBV5-4,TRBD2,TRBJ2-1,CASSLRTSGSNEQFF,TGTGCCAGCAGCTTAAGGACTAGCGGGAGCAATGAGCAGTTCTTC
many,TRBV12-3/TRBV12-4,.,TRBJ2-7,CASRSADHSYEQYF,TGTGCCAGCAGGTCAGCGGATCACTCCTACGAGCAGTACTTC
few,TRBV6-2/TRBV6-3,TRBD2,TRBJ2-1,CAVGGSYNEQFF,TGTGCCGTGGGGGGGTCCTACAATGAGCAGTTCTTC
many,TRBV27,.,TRBJ1-2,CASTPLRQANYGYTF,TGTGCCAGCACCCCACTTAGACAGGCTAACTATGGCTACACCTTC
.,TRBV5-8,TRBD1,TRBJ2-2,CASSLRTGGHGELFF,TGTGCCAGCAGCCTCCGGACAGGAGGCCATGGGGAGCTGTTTTTT
.,TRBV19,.,TRBJ1-2,CGTSLGVGYTF,TGTGGAACTTCCCTTGGGGTCGGCTACACCTTC
.,TRBV29-1,.,TRBJ1-3,CSVETGPFGGNTIYF,TGCAGCGTTGAAACAGGGCCGTTTGGTGGAAACACCATATATTTT
.,TRBV6-2/TRBV6-3,.,TRBJ1-1,CASSEWAPGTEAFF,TGTGCCAGCAGTGAATGGGCCCCGGGCACTGAAGCTTTCTTT
.,TRBV12-5,TRBD2,TRBJ2-1,CASGLGTSGYNEQFF,TGTGCTAGTGGTTTGGGGACTAGCGGATACAATGAGCAGTTCTTC
many,TRBV7-8,.,TRBJ1-1,CASSPSHFDTEAFF,TGTGCCAGCAGTCCCTCCCATTTTGACACTGAAGCTTTCTTT
few,TRBV30,TRBD1,TRBJ1-1,CAWAITGGTEAFF,TGTGCCTGGGCGATAACAGGGGGCACTGAAGCTTTCTTT
.,TRBV25-1,.,TRBJ2-5,CASSDAAHKSQETQYF,TGTGCCAGCAGTGATGCGGCACACAAAAGTCAAGAGACCCAGTACTTC
.,TRBV18,TRBD1,TRBJ1-4,CASSPYEGRGRRDEKLFF,TGTGCCAGCTCACCATATGAAGGCAGGGGGCGTCGGGATGAAAAACTGTTTTTT
few,TRBV29-1,.,TRBJ2-3,CPPRRDSTSTDTQYF,TGCCCCCCCCGGAGGGATTCAACTAGCACAGATACGCAGTATTTT
.,TRBV11-2,TRBD2,TRBJ2-5,CASSQSVSGSVRETQYF,TGTGCCAGCAGCCAAAGTGTGAGCGGGAGCGTTCGAGAGACCCAGTACTTC
few,TRBV5-1,.,TRBJ2-7,CASGEQSYEQYF,TGCGCCAGCGGCGAACAATCCTACGAGCAGTACTTC